This TCR beta chain was found in a study of cytomegalovirus exposure and HLA in healthy donors. Comment on this clone: The antigen remains unidentified.

General study findings and limits: Differences between HLA loci emerged in a later analysis of TCR association rates, with DRB1 most and HLA-C fewest. With further analysis later on, most CMV-associated TCR beta chains appeared HLA-restricted.

Amplification used 60 Vbeta primers and 13 Jbeta primers. Repertoires were generated with immunoSEQ multiplex PCR, while TCRdb's copy carries only in-frame clones and drops some. Among 300,000 or so clones listed, around four fifths were seen once. This CDR3 comprises 14 residues. The V end was cut by 6 bases, the J end by 2 bases, with 14 bases between. Germline-derived CDR1 and CDR2 are SNHLY and FYNNEI. The specimen was PBMCs. The receptor was isolated from a woman aged 40 to 49 in good health and CMV-seropositive. The V gene is TRBV2, the J gene TRBJ2-7; D remains ambiguous. The CDR3 is CASSGRFDTYEQYF. CDR3 nucleotide sequence: TGTGCCAGCAGCGGCCGGTTTGACACCTACGAGCAGTACTTC.